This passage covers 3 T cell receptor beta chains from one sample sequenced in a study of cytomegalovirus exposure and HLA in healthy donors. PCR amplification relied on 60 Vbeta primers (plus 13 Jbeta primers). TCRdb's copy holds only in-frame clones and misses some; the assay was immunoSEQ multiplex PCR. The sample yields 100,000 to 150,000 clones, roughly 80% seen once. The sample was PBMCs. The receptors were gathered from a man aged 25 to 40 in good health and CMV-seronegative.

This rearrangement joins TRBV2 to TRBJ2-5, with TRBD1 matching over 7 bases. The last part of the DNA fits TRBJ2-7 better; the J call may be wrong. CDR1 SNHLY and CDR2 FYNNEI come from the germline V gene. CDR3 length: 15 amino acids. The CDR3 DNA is TGTGCCAGCAGTGCGGACAGGCCCAGCTCCTACGAGCAGTACTTC. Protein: CASSADRPSSYEQYF.

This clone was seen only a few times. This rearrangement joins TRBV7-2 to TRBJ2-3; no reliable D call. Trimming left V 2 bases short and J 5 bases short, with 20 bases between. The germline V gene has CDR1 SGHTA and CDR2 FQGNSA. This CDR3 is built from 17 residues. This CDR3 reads CASSLSPGSLGEDTQYF. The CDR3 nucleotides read TGTGCCAGCAGCTTATCCCCCGGTAGTCTAGGAGAAGATACGCAGTATTTT.

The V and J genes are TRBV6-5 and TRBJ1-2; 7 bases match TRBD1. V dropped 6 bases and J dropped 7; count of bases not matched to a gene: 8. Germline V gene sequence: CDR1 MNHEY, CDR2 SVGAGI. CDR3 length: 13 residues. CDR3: CASRSDREVGYTF. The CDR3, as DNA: TGTGCCAGCAGAAGTGACAGGGAAGTTGGCTACACCTTC.